This TCR beta chain was recorded in a study of T cell repertoires in cytomegalovirus infection. At the level of the study: Matching HLA type and CMV infection were both indicated by public TCR beta signatures. Findings and caveats of the study: Clonotypes of TCR beta that were HLA-C-restricted and CMV-specific dominated the ex vivo response.

Germline V lookup: CDR1 SEHNR, CDR2 FQNEAQ (reference sequence). The CDR3 totals 15 residues. Trimming removed 4 bases from V and 1 base from J, with 11 bases in between. TCRdb ran MiXCR on the reads and lists one entry per CDR3 protein. The table lists about 360,000 distinct CDR3 sequences, 15% to 20% of them singletons. In its sample, this clonotype was seen many times. Its antigen is undetermined. The sequence derives from a human donor in good health (CMV status not recorded). Some clones in this sample may be carry-over from other donors' samples. The gene calls are TRBV7-9 and TRBJ1-3; D gene unclear. Material: PBMCs. The CDR3 bases are TGTGCCAGCAGCTCGCCACAGCGGTCTGGAAACACCATATATTTT. Encoded protein: CASSSPQRSGNTIYF.